The 6 T cell receptor beta chains below were found in one sample sequenced in a study of CD8+ T cells in alopecia areata. The treatment denotes: oral pan-JAK inhibitor, 5-10 mg twice daily. Extracted from the samples, RNA was reverse transcribed into cDNA to serve as the sequencing template. Sequencing was performed with immunoSEQ multiplex PCR; in TCRdb, only in-frame clones are kept and a portion is missing. The table shows roughly 100,000 clones, with around 47% occurring only once. The input for sequencing was CD8+ T cells sorted from blood, taken at week 24, from a patient treated with tofacitinib. Source of these receptors: a human donor with alopecia areata.

With regard to this clone: This same CDR3 is encoded by further DNA sequences in the sample. The chain links TRBV9 to TRBJ2-2, with D possibly being TRBD2 (5 bases). Germline V lookup: CDR1 SGDLS, CDR2 YYNGEE. V was pared by 2 bases and J by 7 bases, with 12 bases between. The CDR3 totals 14 residues. CDR3 sequence: CASSVEGEDGELFF. In DNA form, the CDR3 reads TGTGCCAGCAGCGTTGAGGGAGAGGACGGGGAGCTGTTTTTT.

In DNA, the CDR3 is TGTGCCAGCAGCCCCGGGAACATTCAGTACTTC. As protein: CASSPGNIQYF. This chain connects TRBV7-9 to TRBJ2-4; D is undetermined. V was shortened by 5 bases and J by 7 bases, with 6 bases between the two germline ends. CDR1 SEHNR and CDR2 FQNEAQ come from the germline V gene (reference sequence). The CDR3 sequence is 11 residues long.

This clone has only a few counts. The rearrangement joins TRBV28 to TRBJ2-7, with no clear D. The V and J ends lost 6 bases and 6 bases respectively, with 12 bases between them. Germline loops: CDR1 MDHEN, CDR2 SYDVKM. There are 12 residues in the CDR3. The DNA for the CDR3 is TGTGCCAGCAGCTATAGGGCAGCCGAGCAGTACTTC. This sequence encodes CASSYRAAEQYF.

This clone was counted between two and nine times. The J gene is TRBJ2-5, the V gene TRBV7-9; TRBD2 aligns across 9 bases. The CDR3 runs to 15 residues. V shed 5 bases, J shed 5 bases, and the junction held 9 bases outside the gene matches. The V gene's germline CDR1 is SEHNR and CDR2 FQNEAQ (reference sequence). The chain's CDR3 is CASSRTGTSSETQYF. In nucleotides, the CDR3 is TGTGCCAGCAGCCGAACCGGGACTAGCTCGGAGACCCAGTACTTC.

The V and J genes are TRBV11-2 and TRBJ1-2; D remains ambiguous. CDR1 is SGHAT and CDR2 is FQNNGV in the germline V gene. V lost 4 bases, J lost 5 bases, and 11 bases lay in between. The length of the CDR3 is 13 residues. CDR3: CASSSTRGYGYTF. The CDR3 nucleotides are TGTGCCAGCAGCTCAACTCGAGGGTATGGCTACACCTTC.

The chain recombines TRBV7-3 with TRBJ2-7, with 11 bases fitting TRBD1. CDR1 is SGHTA, CDR2 FQGTGA, per germline. Germline trimming cut 5 bases from V and 9 bases from J; bases unmatched to any gene: 18. There are 17 residues in the CDR3. The CDR3: CASSQVALGTGGLGQYF. The CDR3 region has the DNA TGTGCCAGCAGCCAAGTAGCCCTCGGGACAGGGGGTTTGGGGCAGTACTTC.